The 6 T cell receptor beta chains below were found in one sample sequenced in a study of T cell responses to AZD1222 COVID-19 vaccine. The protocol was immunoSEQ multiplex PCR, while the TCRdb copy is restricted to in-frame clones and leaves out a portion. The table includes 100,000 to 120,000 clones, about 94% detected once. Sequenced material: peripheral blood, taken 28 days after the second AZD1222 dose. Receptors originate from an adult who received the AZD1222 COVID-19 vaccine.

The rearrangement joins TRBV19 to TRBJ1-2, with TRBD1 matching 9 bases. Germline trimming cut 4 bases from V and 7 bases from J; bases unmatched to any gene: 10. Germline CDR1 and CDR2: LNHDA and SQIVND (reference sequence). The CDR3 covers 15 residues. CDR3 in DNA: TGTGCCAGTAGTAAGGACCGGGACAGGGTTTCTGGCTACACCTTC. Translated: CASSKDRDRVSGYTF.

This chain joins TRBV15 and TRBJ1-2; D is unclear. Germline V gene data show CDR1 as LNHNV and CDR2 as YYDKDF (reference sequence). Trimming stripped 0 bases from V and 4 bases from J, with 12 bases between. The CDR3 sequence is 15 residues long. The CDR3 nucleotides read TGTGCCACCAGCAGAGATCATAGCCGGGGCTATGGCTACACCTTC. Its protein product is CATSRDHSRGYGYTF.

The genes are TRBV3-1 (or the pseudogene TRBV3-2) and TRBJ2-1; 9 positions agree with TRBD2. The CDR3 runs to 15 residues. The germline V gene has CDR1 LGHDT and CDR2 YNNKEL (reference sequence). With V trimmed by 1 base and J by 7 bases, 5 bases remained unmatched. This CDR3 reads CASSQGLAEINEQFF. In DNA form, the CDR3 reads TGTGCCAGCAGCCAAGGACTAGCGGAAATAAATGAGCAGTTCTTC.

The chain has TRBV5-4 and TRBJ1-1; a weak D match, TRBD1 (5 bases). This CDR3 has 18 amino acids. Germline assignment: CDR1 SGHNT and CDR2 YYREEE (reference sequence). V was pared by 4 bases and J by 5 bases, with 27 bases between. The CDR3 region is CASSRSFTGPGLGTEAFF. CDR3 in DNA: TGTGCCAGCAGCCGCTCATTTACAGGCCCTGGGCTGGGGACTGAAGCTTTCTTT.

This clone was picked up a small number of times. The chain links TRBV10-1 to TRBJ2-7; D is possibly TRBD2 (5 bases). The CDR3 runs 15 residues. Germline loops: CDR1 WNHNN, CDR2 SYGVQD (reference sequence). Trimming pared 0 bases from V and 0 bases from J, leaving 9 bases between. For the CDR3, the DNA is TGCGCCAGCAGTGAGTCGAGGGCAGCCTCCTACGAGCAGTACTTC. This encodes CASSESRAASYEQYF.

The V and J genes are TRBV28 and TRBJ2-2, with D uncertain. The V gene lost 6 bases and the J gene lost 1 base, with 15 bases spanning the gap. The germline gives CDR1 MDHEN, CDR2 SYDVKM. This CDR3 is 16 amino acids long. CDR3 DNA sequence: TGTGCCAGCAGCGTCTCGGAAGGATTGAACACCGGGGAGCTGTTTTTT. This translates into CASSVSEGLNTGELFF.